Below, one T cell receptor (beta chain) is given with its context. Participants were aged roughly 18 to 100 years from about 25 US areas. In the source study's methods: Amplification from reference gene primers served as the basis for estimated nucleated cell counts. Generated by immunoSEQ multiplex PCR, the TCRdb table keeps only in-frame clones and is missing some. V and J calls plus clone size are reproduced from that table; the DNA served to infer D and trimming. The table has some 140,000 clones, roughly 80% seen once. This specimen belongs to a study of blood T cell repertoires in COVID-19. The wider study: COVID-19 samples, acute and convalescent, were from the United States, Italy and Spain. Nucleic acid was either cDNA or gDNA, and it came from T cells, B-cell-depleted T cells, or PBMCs.

This receptor was obtained from a man between 40 and 49 years old with acute COVID-19. Sequenced: PBMCs or T cells enriched from blood (not recorded which).

CDR3: CASSQGSSGVDNEQFF. Here the CDR3 DNA reads TGTGCCAGCAGCCAAGGGTCTAGCGGGGTAGATAATGAGCAGTTCTTC. V is TRBV3-1 (or the pseudogene TRBV3-2) and J is TRBJ2-1; 9 bases agree with TRBD2. The CDR3 loop spans 16 amino acids. Germline-derived CDR1 and CDR2 are LGHDT and YNNKEL (reference sequence). The trim removed 1 base at V and 7 bases at J, leaving 8 bases unmatched.